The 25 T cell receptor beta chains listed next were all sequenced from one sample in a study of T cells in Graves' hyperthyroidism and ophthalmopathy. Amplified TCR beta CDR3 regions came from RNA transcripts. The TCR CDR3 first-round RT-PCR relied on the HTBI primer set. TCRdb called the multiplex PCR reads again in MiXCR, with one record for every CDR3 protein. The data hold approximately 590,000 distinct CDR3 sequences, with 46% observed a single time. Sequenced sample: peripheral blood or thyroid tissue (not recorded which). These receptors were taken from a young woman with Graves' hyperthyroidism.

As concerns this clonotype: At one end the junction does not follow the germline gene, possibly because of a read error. The CDR3 bases are TGTGCCAGCAGTATGCCGGACAGACATGGAAACGCCATATATTTT. Translated: CASSMPDRHGNAIYF. The chain carries TRBV6-2 or TRBV6-3 and TRBJ1-3; maybe TRBD1 (6 bases). The CDR3 runs to 15 residues. Germline lookup yields CDR1 MNHEY and CDR2 SVGEGT.

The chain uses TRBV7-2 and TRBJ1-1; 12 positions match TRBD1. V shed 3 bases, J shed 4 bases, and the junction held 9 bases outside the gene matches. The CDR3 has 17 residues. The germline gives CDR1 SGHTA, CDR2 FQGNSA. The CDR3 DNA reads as TGTGCCAGCAGCTTCCTCGGTGGGACAGGGGGCCTCACTGAAGCTTTCTTT. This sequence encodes CASSFLGGTGGLTEAFF. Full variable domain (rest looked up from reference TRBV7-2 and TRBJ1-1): GAGVSQSPSNKVTEKGKDVELRCDPISGHTALYWYRQSLGQGLEFLIYFQGNSAPDKSGLPSDRFSAERTGGSVSTLTIQRTQQEDSAVYLCASSFLGGTGGLTEAFFGQGTRLTVV.

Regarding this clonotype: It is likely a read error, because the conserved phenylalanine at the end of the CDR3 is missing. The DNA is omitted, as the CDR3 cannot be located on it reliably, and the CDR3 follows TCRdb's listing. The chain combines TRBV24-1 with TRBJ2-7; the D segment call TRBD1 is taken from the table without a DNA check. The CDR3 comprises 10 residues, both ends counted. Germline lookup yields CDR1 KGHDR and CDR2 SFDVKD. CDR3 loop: CATSDFRRDR.

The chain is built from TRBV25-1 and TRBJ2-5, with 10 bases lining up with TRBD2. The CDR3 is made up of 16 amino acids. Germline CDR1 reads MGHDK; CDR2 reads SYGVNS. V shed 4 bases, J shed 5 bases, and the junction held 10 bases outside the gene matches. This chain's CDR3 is CASSARDLAGVETQYF. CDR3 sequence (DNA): TGTGCCAGCAGTGCTAGAGATCTAGCGGGAGTGGAGACCCAGTACTTC.

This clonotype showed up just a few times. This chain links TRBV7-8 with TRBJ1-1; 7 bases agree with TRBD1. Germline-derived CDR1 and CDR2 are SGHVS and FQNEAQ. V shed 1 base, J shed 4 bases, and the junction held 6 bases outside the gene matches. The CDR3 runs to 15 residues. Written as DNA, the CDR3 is TGTGCCAGCAGCTTAGAGGGGGCTTACGGCACTGAAGCTTTCTTT. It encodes CASSLEGAYGTEAFF.

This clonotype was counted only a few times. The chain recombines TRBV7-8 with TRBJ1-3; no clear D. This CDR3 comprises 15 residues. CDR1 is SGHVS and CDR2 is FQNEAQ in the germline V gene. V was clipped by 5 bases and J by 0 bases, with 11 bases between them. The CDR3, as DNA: TGTGCCAGCAGCCCCGATCCCTACTCTGGAAACACCATATATTTT. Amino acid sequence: CASSPDPYSGNTIYF.

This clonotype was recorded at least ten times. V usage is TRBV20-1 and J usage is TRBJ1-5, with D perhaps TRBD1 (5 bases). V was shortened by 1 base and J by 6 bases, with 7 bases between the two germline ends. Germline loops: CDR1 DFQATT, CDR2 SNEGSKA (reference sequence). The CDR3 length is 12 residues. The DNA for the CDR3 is TGCAGTGCTAGAGCTAGGGGTCAGCCCCAGCATTTT. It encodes CSARARGQPQHF.

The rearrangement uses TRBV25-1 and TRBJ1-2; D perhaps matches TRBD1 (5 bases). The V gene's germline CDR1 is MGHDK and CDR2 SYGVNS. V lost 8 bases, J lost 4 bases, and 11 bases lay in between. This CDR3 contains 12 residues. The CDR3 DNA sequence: TGTGCCAGCGGGGCAGGAAGCTATGGCTACACCTTC. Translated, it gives CASGAGSYGYTF.

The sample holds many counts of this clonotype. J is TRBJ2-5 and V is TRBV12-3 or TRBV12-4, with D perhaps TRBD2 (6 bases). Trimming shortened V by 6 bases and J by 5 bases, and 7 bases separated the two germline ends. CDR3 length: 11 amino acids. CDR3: CASREGETQYF. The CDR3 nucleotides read TGTGCCAGCAGGGAGGGGGAGACCCAGTACTTC.

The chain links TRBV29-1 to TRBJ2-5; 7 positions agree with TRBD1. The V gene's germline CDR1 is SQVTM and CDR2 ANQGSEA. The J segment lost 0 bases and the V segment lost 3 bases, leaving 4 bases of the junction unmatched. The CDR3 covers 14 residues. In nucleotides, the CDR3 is TGCAGCGTTGATCTGGGACAGTACCAAGAGACCCAGTACTTC. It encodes CSVDLGQYQETQYF. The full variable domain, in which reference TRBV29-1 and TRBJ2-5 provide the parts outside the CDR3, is SAVISQKPSRDICQRGTSLTIQCQVDSQVTMMFWYRQQPGQSLTLIATANQGSEATYESGFVIDKFPISRPNLTFSTLTVSNMSPEDSSIYLCSVDLGQYQETQYFGPGTRLLVL.

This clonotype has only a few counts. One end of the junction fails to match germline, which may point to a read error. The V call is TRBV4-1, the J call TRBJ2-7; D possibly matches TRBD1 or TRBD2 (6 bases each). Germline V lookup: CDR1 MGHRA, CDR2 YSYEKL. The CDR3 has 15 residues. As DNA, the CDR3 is TGTGCCAGCAGTTACGGAGGGACATCCTATTACGAGCAGTACTTC. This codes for CASSYGGTSYYEQYF.

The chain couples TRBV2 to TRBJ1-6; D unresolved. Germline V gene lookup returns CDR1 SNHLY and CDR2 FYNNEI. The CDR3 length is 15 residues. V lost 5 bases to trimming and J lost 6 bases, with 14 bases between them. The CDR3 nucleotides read TGTGCCAGCAGTTTGGTTTCGGGAGTTAATTCACCCCTCCACTTT. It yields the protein CASSLVSGVNSPLHF.

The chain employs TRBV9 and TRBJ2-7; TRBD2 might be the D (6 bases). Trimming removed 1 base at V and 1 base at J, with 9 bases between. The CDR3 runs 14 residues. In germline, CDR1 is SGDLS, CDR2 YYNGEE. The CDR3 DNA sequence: TGTGCCAGCAGCGTATCGGGACTTTCCTACGAGCAGTACTTC. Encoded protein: CASSVSGLSYEQYF.

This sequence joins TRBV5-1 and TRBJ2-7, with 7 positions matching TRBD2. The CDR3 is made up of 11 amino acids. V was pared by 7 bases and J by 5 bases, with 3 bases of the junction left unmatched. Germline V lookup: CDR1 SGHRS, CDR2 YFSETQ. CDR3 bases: TGCGCCAGCGCCCGGGAGGACGAGCAGTACTTC. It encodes CASAREDEQYF. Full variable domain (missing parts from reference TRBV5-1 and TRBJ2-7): KAGVTQTPRYLIKTRGQQVTLSCSPISGHRSVSWYQQTPGQGLQFLFEYFSETQRNKGNFPGRFSGRQFSNSRSEMNVSTLELGDSALYLCASAREDEQYFGPGTRLTVT.

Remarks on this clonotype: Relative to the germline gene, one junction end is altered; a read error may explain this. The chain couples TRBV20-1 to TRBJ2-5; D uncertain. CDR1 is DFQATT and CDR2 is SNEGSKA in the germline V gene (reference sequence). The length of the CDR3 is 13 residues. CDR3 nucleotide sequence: TGCAGTGTTCGTCGGGTTTGGAAGGAGACCCAGCACTTC. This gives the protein CSVRRVWKETQHF.

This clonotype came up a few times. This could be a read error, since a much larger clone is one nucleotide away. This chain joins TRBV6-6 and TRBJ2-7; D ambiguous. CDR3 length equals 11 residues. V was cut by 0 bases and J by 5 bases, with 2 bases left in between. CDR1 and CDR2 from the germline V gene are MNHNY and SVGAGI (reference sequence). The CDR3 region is CASSYSDEQYF. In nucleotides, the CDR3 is TGTGCCAGCAGTTACTCGGACGAGCAGTACTTC.

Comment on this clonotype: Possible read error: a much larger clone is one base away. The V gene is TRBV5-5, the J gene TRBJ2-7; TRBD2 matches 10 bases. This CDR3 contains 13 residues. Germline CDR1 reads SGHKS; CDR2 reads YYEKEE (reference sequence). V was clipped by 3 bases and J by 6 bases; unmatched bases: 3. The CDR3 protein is CASSWASGSEQYF. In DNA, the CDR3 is TGTGCCAGCAGCTGGGCTAGCGGGAGCGAGCAGTACTTC.

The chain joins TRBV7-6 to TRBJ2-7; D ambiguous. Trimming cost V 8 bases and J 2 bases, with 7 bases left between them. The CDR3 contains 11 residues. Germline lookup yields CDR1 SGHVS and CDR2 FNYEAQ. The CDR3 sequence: CASDNTYEQYF. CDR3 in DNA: TGTGCCAGCGACAATACCTACGAGCAGTACTTC.

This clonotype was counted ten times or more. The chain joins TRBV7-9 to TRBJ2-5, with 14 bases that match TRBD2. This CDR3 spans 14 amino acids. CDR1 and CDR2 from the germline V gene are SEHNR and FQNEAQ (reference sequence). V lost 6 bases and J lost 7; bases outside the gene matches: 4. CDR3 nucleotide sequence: TGTGCCAGCAGACCCGGACTAGCGGGAGGGACCCAGTACTTC. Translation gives CASRPGLAGGTQYF.

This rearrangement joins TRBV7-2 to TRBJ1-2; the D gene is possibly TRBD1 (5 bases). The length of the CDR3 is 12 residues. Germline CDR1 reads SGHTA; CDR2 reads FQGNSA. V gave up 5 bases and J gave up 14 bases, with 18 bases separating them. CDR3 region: CASSPGWDFRTF. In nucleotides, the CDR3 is TGTGCCAGCAGCCCGGGTTGGGACTTTAGGACCTTC.

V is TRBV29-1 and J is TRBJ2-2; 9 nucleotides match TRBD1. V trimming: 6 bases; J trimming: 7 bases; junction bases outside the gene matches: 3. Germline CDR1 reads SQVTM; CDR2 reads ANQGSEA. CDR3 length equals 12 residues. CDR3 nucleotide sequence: TGCAGCGTCGACAGGGGGTACGGGGAGCTGTTTTTT. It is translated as CSVDRGYGELFF.

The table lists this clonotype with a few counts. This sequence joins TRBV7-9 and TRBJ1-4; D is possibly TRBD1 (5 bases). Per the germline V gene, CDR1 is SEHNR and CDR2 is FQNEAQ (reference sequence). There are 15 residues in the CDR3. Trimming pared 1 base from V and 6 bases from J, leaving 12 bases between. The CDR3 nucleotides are TGTGCCAGCAGCTTAGGAGCGGGGGGAGATGAAAAACTGTTTTTT. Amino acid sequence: CASSLGAGGDEKLFF.

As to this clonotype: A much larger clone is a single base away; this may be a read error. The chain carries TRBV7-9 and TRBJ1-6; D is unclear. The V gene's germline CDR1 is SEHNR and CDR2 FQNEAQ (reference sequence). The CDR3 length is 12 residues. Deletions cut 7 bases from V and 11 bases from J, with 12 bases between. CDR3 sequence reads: CASIPSGAPLHF. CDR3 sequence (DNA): TGTGCCAGCATCCCAAGCGGGGCACCCCTCCACTTT.

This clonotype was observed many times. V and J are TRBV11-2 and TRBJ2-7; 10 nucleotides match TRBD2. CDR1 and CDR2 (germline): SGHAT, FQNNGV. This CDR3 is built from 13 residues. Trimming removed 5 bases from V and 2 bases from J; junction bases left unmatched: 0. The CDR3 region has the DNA TGTGCCAGCAGCGGACTAGCGGCCTACGAGCAGTACTTC. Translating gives CASSGLAAYEQYF.

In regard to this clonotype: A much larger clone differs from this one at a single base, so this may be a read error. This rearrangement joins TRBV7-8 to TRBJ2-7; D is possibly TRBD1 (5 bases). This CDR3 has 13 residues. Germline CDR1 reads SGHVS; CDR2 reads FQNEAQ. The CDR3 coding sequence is TGTGCCAGCAGCTTAGCCCAGGGCGACGAGCAGCACTTC. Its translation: CASSLAQGDEQHF.